These 17 T cell receptor beta chains were all obtained from the same sample, sequenced in a study of T cell responses to AZD1222 COVID-19 vaccine. This table comes from immunoSEQ multiplex PCR, and its TCRdb copy is limited to in-frame clones, with some not included. Of some 150,000 clones detected, more than 85% appear once; the ten largest clones hold 1.5% to 2%. The sequencing here drew on peripheral blood, taken on day 0 of AZD1222 vaccination. All receptors derive from an adult in good health.

The rearrangement uses TRBV6-5 and TRBJ1-2; a possible D gene is TRBD1 (5 bases). Germline CDR1 MNHEY, CDR2 SVGAGI. Trimming took off 8 bases at V and 8 bases at J, with 18 bases between the two ends. CDR3 length: 13 amino acids. CDR3 protein: CASGTRDALGYTF. The CDR3 DNA is TGTGCCAGCGGCACACGGGACGCTCTAGGCTACACCTTC.

The rearrangement links TRBV11-2 to TRBJ1-2, with TRBD1 matching 7 bases. The germline V gene encodes CDR1 SGHAT and CDR2 FQNNGV. V lost 5 bases and J lost 4; bases outside the gene matches: 4. The CDR3 length is 13 residues. This CDR3 is CASSPDRSYGYTF. CDR3 bases: TGTGCCAGCAGCCCGGACAGGTCCTATGGCTACACCTTC.

The CDR3 sequence is CASRPGPGKGKNIQYF. For the CDR3, the DNA is TGCGCCAGCAGACCCGGCCCGGGGAAGGGTAAAAACATTCAGTACTTC. This chain links TRBV4-1 with TRBJ2-4; possible D gene TRBD2, 5 bases. The CDR3 length is 16 residues. V was pared by 6 bases and J by 4 bases, with 19 bases between. Germline assignment: CDR1 MGHRA and CDR2 YSYEKL.

The chain combines TRBV9 with TRBJ1-2; 10 bases are a match to TRBD1. J gave up 8 bases and V 0 bases, and 7 bases lay outside the gene matches. The germline V gene has CDR1 SGDLS and CDR2 YYNGEE. The CDR3 extends over 15 amino acids. The CDR3 DNA reads as TGTGCCAGCAGCGTAGAGGGGACAGGGGCAGGAGGCTACACCTTC. Translating gives CASSVEGTGAGGYTF.

The chain employs TRBV5-1 and TRBJ1-2, with D possibly matching TRBD1 (6 bases). Deletions cut 4 bases from V and 8 bases from J, with 15 bases between. This CDR3 comprises 13 residues. CDR1 is SGHRS, CDR2 YFSETQ, per germline. The DNA of the CDR3 is TGCGCCAGCAGCCCGGGACATGAAATGGGCTACACCTTC. Encoded protein: CASSPGHEMGYTF.

J is TRBJ2-5 and V is TRBV29-1; D is possibly TRBD1 (5 bases). Germline V lookup: CDR1 SQVTM, CDR2 ANQGSEA. V lost 4 bases and J lost 0, with 18 bases in between. The CDR3 is 16 amino acids. CDR3 region: CSVVRVGLTDQETQYF. Here the CDR3 DNA reads TGCAGCGTTGTAAGGGTGGGTTTGACAGACCAAGAGACCCAGTACTTC.

The chain recombines TRBV9 with TRBJ2-1, with TRBD2 matching over 7 bases. In germline, CDR1 is SGDLS, CDR2 YYNGEE. The CDR3 has 15 amino acids. With V trimmed by 4 bases and J by 1 base, 5 bases remained unmatched. This CDR3 reads CASSSVGGSYNEQFF. The DNA of the CDR3 is TGTGCCAGCAGCTCAGTGGGGGGGTCCTACAATGAGCAGTTCTTC.

V usage is TRBV6-5 and J usage is TRBJ1-1; 8 bases match TRBD1. Germline values: CDR1 MNHEY, CDR2 SVGAGI. V dropped 9 bases and J dropped 1; count of bases not matched to a gene: 7. The CDR3 is made up of 14 amino acids. CDR3 in DNA: TGTGCCAGTTACCGGACAGGGAGGAACACTGAAGCTTTCTTT. Encoded protein: CASYRTGRNTEAFF.

The CDR3 region is CASSIDRRYGYTF. Here the CDR3 DNA reads TGTGCCAGCAGCATCGACAGGCGCTATGGCTACACCTTC. The V gene is TRBV9, the J gene TRBJ1-2, with a weak D call TRBD1 (6 bases). Germline values: CDR1 SGDLS, CDR2 YYNGEE. V gave up 4 bases and J gave up 4 bases, with 11 bases separating them. There are 13 residues in the CDR3.

The chain joins TRBV27 to TRBJ2-7; 9 nucleotides match TRBD1. The V gene end was trimmed by 5 bases and the J gene end by 2 bases; junction bases not matched to a gene: 1. Germline CDR1 MNHEY, CDR2 SMNVEV (reference sequence). This CDR3 has 13 amino acids. DNA of the CDR3: TGTGCCAGCAGTAGGGACAGGGCCTACGAGCAGTACTTC. Its protein is CASSRDRAYEQYF.

The chain couples TRBV6-5 to TRBJ1-1; no reliable D call. V was pared by 2 bases and J by 4 bases, with 11 bases between. CDR3 length: 14 amino acids. Germline V CDR1 and CDR2: MNHEY, SVGAGI. CDR3: CASSYGKGTTEAFF. DNA for the CDR3: TGTGCCAGCAGTTACGGCAAAGGAACCACTGAAGCTTTCTTT.

The rearrangement joins TRBV7-8 to TRBJ2-3; D unclear. Trimming left V 0 bases short and J 2 bases short, with 6 bases between. CDR1 is SGHVS and CDR2 is FQNEAQ in the germline V gene. The CDR3 runs to 14 residues. This CDR3 is CASSLAGNTDTQYF. The CDR3 DNA reads as TGTGCCAGCAGCTTAGCGGGAAACACAGATACGCAGTATTTT.

This clone has only one observation. The rearrangement uses TRBV6-5 and TRBJ2-7; 7 nucleotides agree with TRBD1. The CDR3 covers 15 residues. Germline V lookup: CDR1 MNHEY, CDR2 SVGAGI. The J segment lost 5 bases and the V segment lost 6 bases, leaving 13 bases of the junction unmatched. CDR3 in amino acids: CASRTDRAQWDEQYF. The CDR3 DNA sequence: TGTGCCAGCAGAACCGACAGGGCCCAGTGGGACGAGCAGTACTTC.

The chain combines TRBV6-4 with TRBJ1-4; possibly TRBD1 for D (5 bases). The CDR3 spans 14 residues. Looked up from germline, CDR1 is MRHNA and CDR2 is SNTAGT. Trimming removed 6 bases at V and 4 bases at J, with 12 bases between. The CDR3: CASRSTALNEKLFF. CDR3 sequence (DNA): TGTGCCAGCAGGTCGACAGCCCTTAATGAAAAACTGTTTTTT.

V usage is TRBV10-2 and J usage is TRBJ2-1, with D perhaps being TRBD1 or TRBD2 (6 bases each). Per the germline V gene, CDR1 is WSHSY and CDR2 is SAAADI. The CDR3 covers 15 residues. Trimming took off 0 bases at V and 8 bases at J, with 14 bases between the two ends. The CDR3 sequence: CASSESSNRGHEQFF. CDR3 nucleotide sequence: TGCGCCAGCAGTGAGTCCTCAAATCGGGGGCATGAGCAGTTCTTC.

The genes are TRBV7-9 and TRBJ1-1; no clear D gene. Between the trimmed V and J ends, which lost 0 bases and 5 bases, there was a span of 7 bases. The CDR3 has 13 amino acids. From germline, CDR1 is SEHNR and CDR2 FQNEAQ (reference sequence). The CDR3 sequence: CASSLADGTEAFF. CDR3 DNA: TGTGCCAGCAGCTTAGCGGATGGGACTGAAGCTTTCTTT.

The chain is built from TRBV5-1 and TRBJ1-1, with TRBD1 matching over 7 bases. V lost 7 bases, J lost 3 bases, and 15 bases stayed unmatched. The length of the CDR3 is 16 residues. The germline CDR1 and CDR2 sequences are SGHRS and YFSETQ. The CDR3 coding sequence is TGCGCCAGCCAGGGGTCGGGACAGCCTCTGGACACTGAAGCTTTCTTT. Translating it yields CASQGSGQPLDTEAFF.